This paragraph reports one T cell receptor (beta chain). CDR1 is KGHDR, CDR2 SFDVKD, per germline. There are 14 residues in the CDR3. Deletions cut 3 bases from V and 4 bases from J, with 10 bases between. The record originates from a study of early T cells in non-severe SARS-CoV-2 infection. Unique molecular identifiers tagged individual cDNA molecules. Each CDR3 protein gets one entry after TCRdb re-called the 5' RACE reads with MiXCR. The table shows some 61,000 distinct CDR3 sequences, with over 7% occurring only once. Sequenced input: whole blood. This sequence originates from an adult who was a healthcare worker with PCR-confirmed SARS-CoV-2 infection or an uninfected control (not recorded which). The chain recombines TRBV24-1 with TRBJ2-3, with D unresolved. For the CDR3, the DNA is TGTGCCACCAGTGATCATCTAGTCGCAGATACGCAGTATTTT. This sequence encodes CATSDHLVADTQYF.